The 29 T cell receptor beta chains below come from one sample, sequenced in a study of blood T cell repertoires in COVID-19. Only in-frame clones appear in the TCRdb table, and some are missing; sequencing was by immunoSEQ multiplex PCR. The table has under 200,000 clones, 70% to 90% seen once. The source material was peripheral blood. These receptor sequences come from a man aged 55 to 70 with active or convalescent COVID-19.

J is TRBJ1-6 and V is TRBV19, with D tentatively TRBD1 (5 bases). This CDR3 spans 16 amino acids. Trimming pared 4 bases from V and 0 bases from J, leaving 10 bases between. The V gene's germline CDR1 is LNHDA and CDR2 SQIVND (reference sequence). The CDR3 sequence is CASSRGLSSYNSPLHF. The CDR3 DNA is TGTGCCAGTAGTAGGGGACTGAGCTCCTATAATTCACCCCTCCACTTT.

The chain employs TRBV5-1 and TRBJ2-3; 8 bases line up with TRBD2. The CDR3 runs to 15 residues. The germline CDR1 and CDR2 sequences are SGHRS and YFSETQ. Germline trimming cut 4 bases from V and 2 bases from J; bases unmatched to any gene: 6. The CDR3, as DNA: TGCGCCAGCAGCGTCCGGGGGGGATCCACAGATACGCAGTATTTT. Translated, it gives CASSVRGGSTDTQYF.

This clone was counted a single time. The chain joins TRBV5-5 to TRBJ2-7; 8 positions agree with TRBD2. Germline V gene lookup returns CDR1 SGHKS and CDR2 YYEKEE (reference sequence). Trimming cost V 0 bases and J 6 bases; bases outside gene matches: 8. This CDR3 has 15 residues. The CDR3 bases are TGTGCCAGCAGCTTGGTAGCAGCGGGGGCGTTCGAGCAGTACTTC. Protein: CASSLVAAGAFEQYF.

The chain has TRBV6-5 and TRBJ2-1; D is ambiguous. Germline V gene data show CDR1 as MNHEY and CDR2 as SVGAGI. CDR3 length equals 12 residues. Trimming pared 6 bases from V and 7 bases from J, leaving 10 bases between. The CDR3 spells CASSLFGNEQFF. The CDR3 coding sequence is TGTGCCAGCAGCCTATTCGGGAATGAGCAGTTCTTC.

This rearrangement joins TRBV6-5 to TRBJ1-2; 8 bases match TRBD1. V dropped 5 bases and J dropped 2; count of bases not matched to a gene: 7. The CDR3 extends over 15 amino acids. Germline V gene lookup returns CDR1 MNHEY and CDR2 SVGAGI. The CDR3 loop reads CASSLKPGGNYGYTF. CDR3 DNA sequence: TGTGCCAGCAGTCTCAAACCAGGGGGCAACTATGGCTACACCTTC.

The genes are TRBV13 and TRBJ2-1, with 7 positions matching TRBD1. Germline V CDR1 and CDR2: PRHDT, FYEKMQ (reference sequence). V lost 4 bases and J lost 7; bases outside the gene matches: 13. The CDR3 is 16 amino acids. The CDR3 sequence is CASSSATGTAQNEQFF. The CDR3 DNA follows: TGTGCCAGCAGCTCCGCAACCGGGACAGCCCAAAATGAGCAGTTCTTC.

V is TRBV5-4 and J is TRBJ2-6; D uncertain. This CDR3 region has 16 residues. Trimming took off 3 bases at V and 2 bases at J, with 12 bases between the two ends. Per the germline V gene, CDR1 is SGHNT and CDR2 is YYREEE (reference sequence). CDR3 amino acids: CASSWSGSTGANVLTF. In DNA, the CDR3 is TGTGCCAGCAGCTGGTCCGGGTCTACTGGGGCCAACGTCCTGACTTTC.

The CDR3 spells CASSPRGPGTNEKLFF. CDR3 coding DNA: TGCGCCAGCAGCCCCAGGGGTCCTGGGACTAATGAAAAACTGTTTTTT. V is TRBV4-1 and J is TRBJ1-4; tentative D call: TRBD1 (6 bases). The CDR3 runs to 16 residues. The V and J ends lost 4 bases and 2 bases respectively, with 14 bases between them. CDR1 is MGHRA, CDR2 YSYEKL, per germline.

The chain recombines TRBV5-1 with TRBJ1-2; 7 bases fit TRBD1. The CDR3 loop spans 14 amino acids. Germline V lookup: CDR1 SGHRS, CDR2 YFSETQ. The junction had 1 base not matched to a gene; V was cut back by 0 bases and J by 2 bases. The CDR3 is CASSLGRGNYGYTF. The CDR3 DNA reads TGCGCCAGCAGCTTGGGCAGGGGGAACTATGGCTACACCTTC.

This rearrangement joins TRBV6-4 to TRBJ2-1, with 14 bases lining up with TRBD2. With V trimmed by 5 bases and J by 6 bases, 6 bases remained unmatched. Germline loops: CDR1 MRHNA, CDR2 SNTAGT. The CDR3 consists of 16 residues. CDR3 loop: CASSTTSGGASNEQFF. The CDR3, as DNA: TGTGCCAGCAGTACGACTAGCGGGGGGGCAAGCAATGAGCAGTTCTTC.

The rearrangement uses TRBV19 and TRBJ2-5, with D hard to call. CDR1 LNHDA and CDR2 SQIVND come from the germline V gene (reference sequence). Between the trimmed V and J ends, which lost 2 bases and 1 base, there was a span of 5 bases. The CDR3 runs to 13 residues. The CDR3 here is CASSIHSQETQYF. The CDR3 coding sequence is TGTGCCAGTAGTATACACAGCCAAGAGACCCAGTACTTC. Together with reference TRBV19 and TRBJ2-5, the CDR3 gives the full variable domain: DGGITQSPKYLFRKEGQNVTLSCEQNLNHDAMYWYRQDPGQGLRLIYYSQIVNDFQKGDIAEGYSVSREKKESFPLTVTSAQKNPTAFYLCASSIHSQETQYFGPGTRLLVL.

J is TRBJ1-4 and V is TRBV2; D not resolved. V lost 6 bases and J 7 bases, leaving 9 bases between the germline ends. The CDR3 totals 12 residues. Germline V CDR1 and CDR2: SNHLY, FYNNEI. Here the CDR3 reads CASSPYGEKLFF. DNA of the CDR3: TGTGCCAGCAGCCCCTACGGTGAAAAACTGTTTTTT.

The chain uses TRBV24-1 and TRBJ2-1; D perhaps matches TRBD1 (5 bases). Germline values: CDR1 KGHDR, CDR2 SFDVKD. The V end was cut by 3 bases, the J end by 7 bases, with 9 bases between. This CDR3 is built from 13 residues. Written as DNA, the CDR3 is TGTGCCACCAGTGATCTTCAGGGAAATGAGCAGTTCTTC. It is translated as CATSDLQGNEQFF.

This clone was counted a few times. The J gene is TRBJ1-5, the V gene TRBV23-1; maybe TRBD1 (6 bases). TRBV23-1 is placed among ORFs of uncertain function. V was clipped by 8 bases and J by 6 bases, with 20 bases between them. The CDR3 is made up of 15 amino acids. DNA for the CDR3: TGCGCCAGCCGAAGGGCAGGGGACGAGGGTCAGCCCCAGCATTTT. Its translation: CASRRAGDEGQPQHF.

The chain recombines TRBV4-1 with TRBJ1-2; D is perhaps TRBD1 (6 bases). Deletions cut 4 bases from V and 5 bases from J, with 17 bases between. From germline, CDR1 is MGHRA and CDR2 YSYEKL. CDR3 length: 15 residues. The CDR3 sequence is CASSLGQSEQYGYTF. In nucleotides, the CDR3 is TGCGCCAGCAGCCTCGGACAGAGTGAACAATATGGCTACACCTTC.

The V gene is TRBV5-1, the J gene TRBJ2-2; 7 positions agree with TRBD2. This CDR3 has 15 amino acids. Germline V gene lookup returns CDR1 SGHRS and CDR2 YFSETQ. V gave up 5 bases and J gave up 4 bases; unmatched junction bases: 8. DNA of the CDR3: TGCGCCAGCAGGTCAAGCGGGGCGGGCACCGGGGAGCTGTTTTTT. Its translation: CASRSSGAGTGELFF.

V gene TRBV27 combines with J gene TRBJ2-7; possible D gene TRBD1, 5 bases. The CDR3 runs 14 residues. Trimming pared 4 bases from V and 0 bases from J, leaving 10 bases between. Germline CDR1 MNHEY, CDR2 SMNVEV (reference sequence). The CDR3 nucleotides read TGTGCCAGCAGTTCACAGGTCACCTCCTACGAGCAGTACTTC. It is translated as CASSSQVTSYEQYF.

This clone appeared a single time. Here the CDR3 reads CASSLEVSGSYEQYF. The CDR3 DNA reads TGTGCCAGCAGCTTAGAAGTCTCAGGGTCCTACGAGCAGTACTTC. The rearrangement links TRBV7-9 to TRBJ2-7, with D perhaps TRBD1 (5 bases). The germline V and J ends were trimmed by 1 base and 1 base, with 11 bases remaining between them. There are 15 residues in the CDR3. Per germline, CDR1 SEHNR and CDR2 FQNEAQ (reference sequence).

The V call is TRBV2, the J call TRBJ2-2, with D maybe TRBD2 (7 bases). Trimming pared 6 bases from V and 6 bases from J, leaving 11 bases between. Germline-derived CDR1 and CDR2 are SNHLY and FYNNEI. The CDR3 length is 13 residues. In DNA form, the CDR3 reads TGTGCCAGCAGAGGGGGGGCGGCCGGGGAGCTGTTTTTT. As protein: CASRGGAAGELFF. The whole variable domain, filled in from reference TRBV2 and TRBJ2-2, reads EPEVTQTPSHQVTQMGQEVILRCVPISNHLYFYWYRQILGQKVEFLVSFYNNEISEKSEIFDDQFSVERPDGSNFTLKIRSTKLEDSAMYFCASRGGAAGELFFGEGSRLTVL.

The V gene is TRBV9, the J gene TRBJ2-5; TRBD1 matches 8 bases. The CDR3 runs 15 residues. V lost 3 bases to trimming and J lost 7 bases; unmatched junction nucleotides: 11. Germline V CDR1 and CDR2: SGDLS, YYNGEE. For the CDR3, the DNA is TGTGCCAGCAGCGCCATTGGGACAGGTAAACCGACCCAGTACTTC. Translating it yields CASSAIGTGKPTQYF.

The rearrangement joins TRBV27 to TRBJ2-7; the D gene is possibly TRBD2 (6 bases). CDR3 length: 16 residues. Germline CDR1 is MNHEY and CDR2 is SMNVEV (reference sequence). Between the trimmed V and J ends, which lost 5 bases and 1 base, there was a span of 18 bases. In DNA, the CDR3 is TGTGCCAGCAGTCCCTCTCCGGGACGGGGGTCCTACGAGCAGTACTTC. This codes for CASSPSPGRGSYEQYF.

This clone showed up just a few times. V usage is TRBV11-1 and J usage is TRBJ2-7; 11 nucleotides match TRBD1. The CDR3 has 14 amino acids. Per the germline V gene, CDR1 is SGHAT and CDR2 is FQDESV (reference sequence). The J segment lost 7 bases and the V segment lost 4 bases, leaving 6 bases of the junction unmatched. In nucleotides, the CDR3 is TGTGCCAGCAGCTCGGGACAGGGGGTAAGGGAGCAGTACTTC. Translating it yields CASSSGQGVREQYF.

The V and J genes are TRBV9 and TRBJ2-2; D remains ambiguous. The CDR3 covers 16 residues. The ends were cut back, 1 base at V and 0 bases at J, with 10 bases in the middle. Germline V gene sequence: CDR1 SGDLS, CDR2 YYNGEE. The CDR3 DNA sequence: TGTGCCAGCAGCGTATTTGTAGATTCGAACACCGGGGAGCTGTTTTTT. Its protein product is CASSVFVDSNTGELFF.

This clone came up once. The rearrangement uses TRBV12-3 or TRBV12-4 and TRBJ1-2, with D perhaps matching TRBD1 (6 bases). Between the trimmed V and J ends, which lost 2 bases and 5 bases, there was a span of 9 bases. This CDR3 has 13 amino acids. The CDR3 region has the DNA TGTGCCAGCAGTTTAACAGGGCTATATGGCTACACCTTC. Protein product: CASSLTGLYGYTF.

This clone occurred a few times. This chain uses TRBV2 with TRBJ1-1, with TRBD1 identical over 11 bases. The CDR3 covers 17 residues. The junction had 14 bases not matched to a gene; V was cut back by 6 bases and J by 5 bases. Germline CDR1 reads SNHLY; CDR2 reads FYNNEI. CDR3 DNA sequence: TGTGCCAGCAGAGACCGTCGGACAGGGGGCGTGGTAACTGAAGCTTTCTTT. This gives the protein CASRDRRTGGVVTEAFF.

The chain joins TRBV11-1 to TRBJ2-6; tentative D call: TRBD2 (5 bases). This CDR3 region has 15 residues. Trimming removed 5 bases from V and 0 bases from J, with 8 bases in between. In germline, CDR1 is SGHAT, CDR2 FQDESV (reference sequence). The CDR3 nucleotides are TGTGCCAGCAGCAAAGGGAGCTCTGGGGCCAACGTCCTGACTTTC. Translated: CASSKGSSGANVLTF.

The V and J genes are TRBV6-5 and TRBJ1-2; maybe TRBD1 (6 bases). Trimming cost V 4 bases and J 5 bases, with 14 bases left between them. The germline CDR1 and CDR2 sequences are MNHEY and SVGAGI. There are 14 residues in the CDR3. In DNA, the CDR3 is TGTGCCAGCAGTTCCCAAGGACAGTTATATGGCTACACCTTC. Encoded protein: CASSSQGQLYGYTF.

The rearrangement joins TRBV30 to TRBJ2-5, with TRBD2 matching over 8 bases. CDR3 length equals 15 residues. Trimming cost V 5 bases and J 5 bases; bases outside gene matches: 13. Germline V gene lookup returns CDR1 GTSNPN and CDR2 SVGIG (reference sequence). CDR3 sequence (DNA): TGTGCCTGGGGCCGGGGGACTAGTCAGGGGGAGACCCAGTACTTC. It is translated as CAWGRGTSQGETQYF.

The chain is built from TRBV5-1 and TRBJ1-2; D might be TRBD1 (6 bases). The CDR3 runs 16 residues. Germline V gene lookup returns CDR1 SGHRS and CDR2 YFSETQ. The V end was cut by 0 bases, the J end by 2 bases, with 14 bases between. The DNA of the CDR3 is TGCGCCAGCAGCTTGGATTCGACAGGTTCGAACTATGGCTACACCTTC. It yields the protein CASSLDSTGSNYGYTF. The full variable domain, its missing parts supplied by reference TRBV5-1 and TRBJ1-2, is KAGVTQTPRYLIKTRGQQVTLSCSPISGHRSVSWYQQTPGQGLQFLFEYFSETQRNKGNFPGRFSGRQFSNSRSEMNVSTLELGDSALYLCASSLDSTGSNYGYTFGSGTRLTVV.